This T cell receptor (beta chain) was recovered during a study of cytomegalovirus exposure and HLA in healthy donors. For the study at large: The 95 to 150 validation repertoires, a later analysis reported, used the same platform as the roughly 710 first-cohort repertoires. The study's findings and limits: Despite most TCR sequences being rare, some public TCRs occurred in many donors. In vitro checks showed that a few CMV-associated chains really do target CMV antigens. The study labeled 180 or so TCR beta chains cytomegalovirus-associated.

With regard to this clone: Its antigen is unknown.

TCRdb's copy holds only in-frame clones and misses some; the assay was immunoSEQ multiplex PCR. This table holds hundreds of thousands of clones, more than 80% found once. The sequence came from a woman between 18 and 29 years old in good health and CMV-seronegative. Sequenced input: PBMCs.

CDR3 bases: TGTGCCAGCAGCTTGGCCTGGAGTGGTAATCAGCCCCAGCATTTT. Translation gives CASSLAWSGNQPQHF. V gene TRBV5-8 combines with J gene TRBJ1-5; D is unclear. The CDR3 has 15 residues. The germline V gene has CDR1 SGHTS and CDR2 YDEGEE. V dropped 0 bases and J dropped 4 bases, with 11 bases sitting between them.